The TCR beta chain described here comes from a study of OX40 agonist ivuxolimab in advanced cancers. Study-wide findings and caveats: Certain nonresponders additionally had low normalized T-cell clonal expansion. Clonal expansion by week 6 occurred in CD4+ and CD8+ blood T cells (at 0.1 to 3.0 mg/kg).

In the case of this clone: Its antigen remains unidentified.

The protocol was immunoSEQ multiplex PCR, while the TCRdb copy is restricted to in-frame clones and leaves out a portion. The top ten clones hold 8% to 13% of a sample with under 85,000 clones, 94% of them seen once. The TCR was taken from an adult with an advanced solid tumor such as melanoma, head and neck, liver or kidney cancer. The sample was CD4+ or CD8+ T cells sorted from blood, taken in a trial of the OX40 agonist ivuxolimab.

CDR3 coding DNA: TGTGCCAGCAGCTTGGAGCTGGGCGGTCCCTACGAGCAGTACTTC. It is translated as CASSLELGGPYEQYF. The genes are TRBV5-4 and TRBJ2-7; D is unresolved. The CDR3 covers 15 residues. CDR1 is SGHNT and CDR2 is YYREEE in the germline V gene (reference sequence). The V gene lost 0 bases and the J gene lost 2 bases, with 12 bases spanning the gap.